This section outlines one T cell receptor beta chain sequence together with its context. Its matching antigen is unknown. The data originate from a study of T cell repertoires in cytomegalovirus infection. Overall study context: Both recently identified HLA-C-restricted and well-studied HLA-B-restricted CMV epitopes were used in the study. Public TCR beta signatures indicated both CMV infection and matching HLA type.

The length of the CDR3 is 12 residues. Germline V gene lookup returns CDR1 SQVTM and CDR2 ANQGSEA. The germline V and J ends were trimmed by 4 bases and 0 bases, with 6 bases remaining between them. One entry per CDR3 protein results from TCRdb running MiXCR on the reads. Of about 740,000 distinct CDR3 sequences listed, approximately 33% are singletons. The rearrangement joins TRBV29-1 to TRBJ2-5; D is unresolved. The clonotype comes from a human donor in good health (CMV status not recorded). Some clones in this sample may be carry-over from other donors' samples. The material was cultured PBMCs, obtained from culture after CMV antigen stimulation. The CDR3 DNA reads TGCAGCGTTGGGGCCCACCAAGAGACCCAGTACTTC. Amino acids: CSVGAHQETQYF.